The 13 T cell receptor beta chains in this list originate from one sample, sequenced in a study of T cells in Graves' hyperthyroidism and ophthalmopathy. Amplified TCR beta CDR3 regions derived from RNA transcripts. The primer set for the first-round RT-PCR of the TCR CDR3 was HTBI. TCRdb called the multiplex PCR reads again in MiXCR, with one record for every CDR3 protein. The data contain some 570,000 distinct CDR3 sequences, 13% to 15% of them singletons. The sequencing sample was made of blood. These receptors were collected from a young woman with Graves' ophthalmopathy.

In this sample, this clonotype turned up many times. The chain employs TRBV7-2 and TRBJ2-2; tentatively, D is TRBD1 or TRBD2 (5 bases each). With 5 bases removed from V and 4 bases from J, the gap between germline ends came to 14 bases. Germline V gene sequence: CDR1 SGHTA, CDR2 FQGNSA. The CDR3 consists of 15 residues. The CDR3, as DNA: TGTGCCAGCAGCCCCGCGAGAGGGGCCACCGGGGAGCTGTTTTTT. Residues: CASSPARGATGELFF.

In this sample, this clonotype turned up many times. The chain links TRBV12-3 or TRBV12-4 to TRBJ1-6; the D gene is possibly TRBD1 (6 bases). The CDR3 has 18 residues. V was shortened by 7 bases and J by 0 bases, with 19 bases between the two germline ends. CDR3 amino acids: CASTRWSTGRSYNSPLHF. CDR3 in DNA: TGTGCCAGCACCCGTTGGAGTACAGGGCGCTCCTATAATTCACCCCTCCACTTT.

The chain links TRBV29-1 to TRBJ1-2; TRBD1 agrees at 7 bases. With V trimmed by 7 bases and J by 4 bases, 9 bases remained unmatched. Germline CDR1 and CDR2: SQVTM and ANQGSEA. This CDR3 contains 13 residues. The CDR3 reads CSAGRGQGYGYTF. The CDR3 coding sequence is TGCAGCGCTGGGAGGGGGCAGGGCTATGGCTACACCTTC.

The rearrangement joins TRBV15 to TRBJ1-2; no definite D call. V was shortened by 3 bases and J by 5 bases, with 7 bases between the two germline ends. Germline V gene sequence: CDR1 LNHNV, CDR2 YYDKDF (reference sequence). This CDR3 has 12 amino acids. DNA of the CDR3: TGTGCCACCAGCAGGGGCCCGTATGGCTACACCTTC. Translated, it gives CATSRGPYGYTF.

The V call is TRBV5-1, the J call TRBJ2-5, with D unclear. CDR1 and CDR2 from the germline V gene are SGHRS and YFSETQ. V was cut by 2 bases and J by 5 bases, with 7 bases left in between. CDR3 size: 12 residues. Here the CDR3 reads CASSFTLETQYF. The CDR3 region has the DNA TGCGCCAGCAGCTTTACCTTGGAGACCCAGTACTTC.

This clonotype was picked up many times. The chain uses TRBV6-6 and TRBJ2-6; 12 bases line up with TRBD1. The CDR3 length is 20 residues. V shed 0 bases, J shed 0 bases, and the junction held 6 bases outside the gene matches. Germline lookup yields CDR1 MNHNY and CDR2 SVGAGI (reference sequence). The DNA for the CDR3 is TGTGCCAGCAGTTACTCGGGACAGGGGGCCCGTCTCTCTGGGGCCAACGTCCTGACTTTC. Translation: CASSYSGQGARLSGANVLTF.

V and J are TRBV4-1 and TRBJ1-6; 7 bases are a match to TRBD1. After removal of 1 base from V and 5 bases from J, the junction contained 5 bases not matched to a gene. The CDR3 sequence is 16 residues long. Germline V gives CDR1 MGHRA, CDR2 YSYEKL. The CDR3 bases are TGCGCCAGCAGCCAAGGGAGGGGGCACGATAATTCACCCCTCCACTTT. This encodes CASSQGRGHDNSPLHF.

The rearrangement joins TRBV12-3 or TRBV12-4 to TRBJ2-7, with TRBD2 matching 8 bases. Trimming at V came to 4 bases and at J to 0 bases, leaving 5 bases not matched to a gene. CDR3 length equals 15 residues. The CDR3 loop is CASSSGGGSSYEQYF. The CDR3 DNA follows: TGTGCCAGCAGTTCGGGGGGGGGGAGCTCCTACGAGCAGTACTTC.

This clonotype occurred many times. This chain uses TRBV27 with TRBJ2-1, with D tentatively TRBD2 (6 bases). This CDR3 is built from 14 residues. CDR1 and CDR2 from the germline V gene are MNHEY and SMNVEV (reference sequence). V was cut by 6 bases and J by 3 bases, with 12 bases left in between. The CDR3 reads CASSRRRDYNEQFF. In nucleotides, the CDR3 is TGTGCCAGCAGCCGGAGGCGGGACTACAATGAGCAGTTCTTC.

The sample holds a few counts of this clonotype. With a much larger clone just one base away, this may be a read error. The genes are TRBV6-2 or TRBV6-3 and TRBJ2-7, with TRBD2 as a possible D gene (5 bases). The V end was cut by 3 bases, the J end by 5 bases, with 20 bases between. This CDR3 region has 16 residues. Germline assignment: CDR1 MNHEY and CDR2 SVGEGT. CDR3 nucleotide sequence: TGTGCCAGCAGTTATTCGGCGAGAGGGCCTTCCGACGAGCAGTACTTC. It specifies CASSYSARGPSDEQYF.

As concerns this clonotype: A much larger clone is a single base away; this may be a read error. This chain links TRBV11-2 with TRBJ1-5, with TRBD1 identical over 7 bases. Germline CDR1 and CDR2: SGHAT and FQNNGV. The CDR3 runs 15 residues. In DNA form, the CDR3 reads TGTGCCAACAGCTTAGGTAACTACAGGGGTCAGCCCCAGCATTTT. Its translation is CANSLGNYRGQPQHF.

The rearrangement uses TRBV11-2 and TRBJ1-5; D is undetermined. V lost 2 bases and J 4 bases, leaving 15 bases between the germline ends. CDR3 length: 16 amino acids. From germline, CDR1 is SGHAT and CDR2 FQNNGV. CDR3 amino acids: CASSLSARGFNQPQHF. The CDR3 nucleotides read TGTGCCAGCAGCTTATCTGCGAGAGGGTTTAATCAGCCCCAGCATTTT.

There are many counts of this clonotype. The chain combines TRBV5-1 with TRBJ1-1; D might be TRBD1 (6 bases). There are 19 residues in the CDR3. Trimming stripped 1 base from V and 1 base from J, with 23 bases between. CDR1 and CDR2 (germline): SGHRS, YFSETQ. CDR3 bases: TGCGCCAGCAGCTTGAAACCCGAAATTGAGGGGGGTGCGAACACTGAAGCTTTCTTT. Translated, it gives CASSLKPEIEGGANTEAFF.